These 11 T cell receptor beta chains came from one sample sequenced in a study of blood T cell repertoires in COVID-19. This table comes from immunoSEQ multiplex PCR, and its TCRdb copy is limited to in-frame clones, with some not included. Of about 190,000 clones listed, around 85% are singletons. The material sequenced was peripheral blood. The receptors shown here come from a woman between 45 and 65 years old with acute or convalescent COVID-19.

A few counts support this clone. The rearrangement joins TRBV27 to TRBJ2-7, with D possibly being TRBD1 (6 bases). Germline V gene data show CDR1 as MNHEY and CDR2 as SMNVEV (reference sequence). Between the trimmed V and J ends, which lost 4 bases and 4 bases, there was a span of 11 bases. The CDR3 covers 13 residues. CDR3 nucleotides: TGTGCCAGCAGTTCTCGAAGGGGGTACGAGCAGTACTTC. Amino acids: CASSSRRGYEQYF.

The chain links TRBV7-9 to TRBJ2-2; 9 positions match TRBD1. CDR3 length: 14 amino acids. V lost 5 bases and J lost 5; bases outside the gene matches: 3. Per germline, CDR1 SEHNR and CDR2 FQNEAQ (reference sequence). The DNA of the CDR3 is TGTGCCAGCAGCCGAGGGACAGGGACCGGGGAGCTGTTTTTT. Encoded protein: CASSRGTGTGELFF.

This clone was observed a handful of times. The rearrangement joins TRBV30 to TRBJ1-1; 9 bases map to TRBD1. This CDR3 region has 16 residues. The germline V gene encodes CDR1 GTSNPN and CDR2 SVGIG (reference sequence). V lost 1 base to trimming and J lost 4 bases; unmatched junction nucleotides: 10. The CDR3 spells CAWSALGQGRGTEAFF. The CDR3 bases are TGTGCCTGGAGTGCTTTAGGACAGGGGAGAGGCACTGAAGCTTTCTTT.

The V and J genes are TRBV15 and TRBJ2-2; a possible D gene is TRBD2 (6 bases). V lost 1 base and J 7 bases, leaving 13 bases between the germline ends. Per germline, CDR1 LNHNV and CDR2 YYDKDF (reference sequence). This CDR3 is 15 amino acids long. Here the CDR3 reads CATSRGPGDIGELFF. As DNA, the CDR3 is TGTGCCACCAGCAGAGGTCCGGGGGATATCGGGGAGCTGTTTTTT.

The V gene is TRBV28, the J gene TRBJ1-6, with 9 bases fitting TRBD1. Germline-derived CDR1 and CDR2 are MDHEN and SYDVKM. Trimming removed 6 bases from V and 9 bases from J; junction bases left unmatched: 12. CDR3 length: 16 amino acids. In DNA, the CDR3 is TGTGCCAGCAGCCGACGACAGGGGGAGCCCTTTTCACCCCTCCACTTT. Translated, it gives CASSRRQGEPFSPLHF.

The chain is built from TRBV27 and TRBJ2-3; 7 bases map to TRBD1. The V segment lost 5 bases and the J segment 6 bases; nucleotides outside the gene matches: 8. The CDR3 has 14 residues. From germline, CDR1 is MNHEY and CDR2 SMNVEV (reference sequence). CDR3: CASSPLQGRDTQYF. In DNA form, the CDR3 reads TGTGCCAGCAGTCCGCTACAGGGGCGGGATACGCAGTATTTT.

This sequence joins TRBV14 and TRBJ1-3; D unresolved. The CDR3 totals 15 residues. Looked up from germline, CDR1 is SGHDN and CDR2 is FVKESK. Trimming pared 4 bases from V and 2 bases from J, leaving 12 bases between. CDR3 sequence reads: CASSLRRFTGNTIYF. In nucleotides, the CDR3 is TGTGCCAGCAGCCTACGTAGATTCACTGGAAACACCATATATTTT.

V gene TRBV4-3 combines with J gene TRBJ1-1; D may be TRBD1 (5 bases). This CDR3 spans 14 amino acids. Germline CDR1 LGHNA, CDR2 YSLEER. V lost 1 base and J lost 3, with 9 bases in between. For the CDR3, the DNA is TGCGCCAGCAGCCAAGGTCAGGGTTACACTGAAGCTTTCTTT. Protein sequence: CASSQGQGYTEAFF.

This clone was seen just once. The J gene is TRBJ2-3, the V gene TRBV2; 7 bases map to TRBD2. The CDR3 sequence is 17 residues long. CDR1 SNHLY and CDR2 FYNNEI come from the germline V gene. The junction had 15 bases not matched to a gene; V was cut back by 8 bases and J by 1 base. CDR3 in DNA: TGTGCCAGCTCCTCTGAAGCGGGGAGAAGGGGCACAGATACGCAGTATTTT. Its protein product is CASSSEAGRRGTDTQYF.

V gene TRBV12-5 combines with J gene TRBJ2-3; TRBD1 matches 7 bases. V lost 3 bases, J lost 1 base, and 10 bases stayed unmatched. This CDR3 comprises 17 residues. Germline loops: CDR1 LGHNT, CDR2 FRNRAP. The CDR3 loop reads CASGFPASTGRTDTQYF. CDR3 DNA: TGTGCTAGTGGTTTCCCCGCCTCGACAGGGCGCACAGATACGCAGTATTTT.

The chain combines TRBV6-1 with TRBJ2-1; no clear D gene. Germline loops: CDR1 MNHNS, CDR2 SASEGT. The CDR3 spans 15 residues. Trimming shortened V by 2 bases and J by 2 bases, and 10 bases separated the two germline ends. CDR3: CASSEISVAYNEQFF. CDR3 DNA: TGTGCCAGCAGTGAAATAAGCGTCGCCTACAATGAGCAGTTCTTC.